These 29 T cell receptor beta chains were sequenced from one sample in a study of post-analysis software for immune sequencing data. Notes on the study in general: Elevated frequency relative to controls characterized roughly five TRBV segments in patients, TRBV5-6, TRBV5-1 and TRBV20-1 among them.

Unique molecular identifiers were carried by the TCR beta cDNA libraries. TCRdb independently ran MiXCR on the PCR reads; one entry per CDR3 protein. The table has 650,000 to 850,000 distinct CDR3 sequences, 53% seen once. Which antigens these TCRs recognize remains unknown. Sequencing input: blood. The receptors come from a girl aged 5-17 years with multiple sclerosis.

The J gene is TRBJ1-2, the V gene TRBV2; D might be TRBD1 (6 bases). CDR1 and CDR2 (germline): SNHLY, FYNNEI. V was cut by 4 bases and J by 4 bases, with 13 bases left in between. The CDR3 contains 14 residues. The CDR3 region has the DNA TGTGCCAGCAGTGTAGGCGGCAGGGGCTATGGCTACACCTTC. Its protein is CASSVGGRGYGYTF. Complete variable domain (other parts from reference TRBV2 and TRBJ1-2): EPEVTQTPSHQVTQMGQEVILRCVPISNHLYFYWYRQILGQKVEFLVSFYNNEISEKSEIFDDQFSVERPDGSNFTLKIRSTKLEDSAMYFCASSVGGRGYGYTFGSGTRLTVV.

The chain uses TRBV20-1 and TRBJ2-6; D possibly corresponds to TRBD1 (5 bases). V was trimmed by 3 bases and J by 1 base, leaving 19 bases between them. Germline V gene lookup returns CDR1 DFQATT and CDR2 SNEGSKA (reference sequence). This CDR3 has 18 residues. CDR3 nucleotides: TGCAGTGCTAGTCATCTGCAGGGAACCTTATCTGGGGCCAACGTCCTGACTTTC. Its protein is CSASHLQGTLSGANVLTF.

The rearrangement joins TRBV10-3 to TRBJ1-2; the D is unclear. Germline V gives CDR1 ENHRY, CDR2 SYGVKD. V lost 3 bases, J lost 0 bases, and 14 bases lay in between. This CDR3 comprises 16 residues. This CDR3 reads CAISEHRLTANYGYTF. CDR3 nucleotides: TGTGCCATCAGTGAACATCGACTTACGGCTAACTATGGCTACACCTTC.

The rearrangement uses TRBV12-3 or TRBV12-4 and TRBJ2-1; the D gene is possibly TRBD2 (5 bases). CDR3 length: 15 residues. The V end was cut by 8 bases, the J end by 6 bases, with 20 bases between. CDR3 nucleotides: TGTGCCAGCGGGGAACGGGAAAATCCTGGCAATGAGCAGTTCTTC. Translating it yields CASGERENPGNEQFF.

This rearrangement joins TRBV6-6 to TRBJ2-3; TRBD2 agrees at 14 bases. CDR3 length: 16 amino acids. With 2 bases clipped from V and 4 bases from J, the junction kept 2 bases outside the gene matches. Germline V CDR1 and CDR2: MNHNY, SVGAGI (reference sequence). This CDR3 reads CASSYPTSGRADTQYF. The CDR3 DNA follows: TGTGCCAGCAGTTACCCGACTAGCGGGAGGGCAGATACGCAGTATTTT.

This clonotype came up once. The J gene is TRBJ2-1, the V gene TRBV15, with a possible D match to TRBD1 (6 bases). Deletions cut 6 bases from V and 9 bases from J, with 15 bases between. CDR3 length: 13 amino acids. CDR1 is LNHNV, CDR2 YYDKDF, per germline (reference sequence). CDR3 sequence reads: CATRSPGVGEQFF. In DNA, the CDR3 is TGTGCCACCAGATCCCCAGGGGTCGGTGAGCAGTTCTTC.

This clonotype was observed a few times. The gene calls are TRBV29-1 and TRBJ2-7; the match to TRBD2 covers 9 bases. Germline V gene sequence: CDR1 SQVTM, CDR2 ANQGSEA. CDR3 length: 14 amino acids. The V segment lost 4 bases and the J segment 5 bases; nucleotides outside the gene matches: 9. The CDR3 reads CSVVKGAGGNEQYF. The CDR3 bases are TGCAGCGTTGTGAAGGGAGCGGGAGGCAACGAGCAGTACTTC.

The chain has TRBV28 and TRBJ2-7; 11 bases match TRBD2. The CDR3 is 14 amino acids. With 9 bases clipped from V and 3 bases from J, the junction kept 7 bases outside the gene matches. The V gene's germline CDR1 is MDHEN and CDR2 SYDVKM. The chain's CDR3 is CASYSGTSGYEQYF. In nucleotides, the CDR3 is TGTGCCAGTTATAGCGGGACTAGCGGCTACGAGCAGTACTTC.

This chain uses TRBV12-3 or TRBV12-4 with TRBJ1-5; TRBD1 is a possible D gene (6 bases). The V and J ends lost 3 bases and 5 bases respectively, with 11 bases between them. This CDR3 has 14 amino acids. For the CDR3, the DNA is TGTGCCAGCAGTTTTGCTAGGGGGGATCAGCCCCAGCATTTT. It translates to CASSFARGDQPQHF.

The chain links TRBV10-3 to TRBJ1-2, with D possibly being TRBD1 (5 bases). The germline V gene encodes CDR1 ENHRY and CDR2 SYGVKD. CDR3 size: 14 residues. V dropped 6 bases and J dropped 0 bases, with 11 bases sitting between them. The CDR3 DNA reads as TGTGCCATCAGGCAGGGATTAGCTAACTATGGCTACACCTTC. Translation gives CAIRQGLANYGYTF.

This clonotype was counted between two and nine times. This chain links TRBV12-3 or TRBV12-4 with TRBJ2-7; possibly TRBD2 for D (6 bases). Deletions cut 2 bases from V and 0 bases from J, with 14 bases between. This CDR3 has 16 residues. The CDR3 region is CASSLRPAGRSYEQYF. CDR3 in DNA: TGTGCCAGCAGTTTACGCCCGGCGGGACGCTCCTACGAGCAGTACTTC.

The J gene is TRBJ2-6, the V gene TRBV7-9; unclear D gene. Germline CDR1 is SEHNR and CDR2 is FQNEAQ (reference sequence). The germline V and J ends were trimmed by 8 bases and 1 base, with 15 bases remaining between them. The CDR3 extends over 16 amino acids. The DNA of the CDR3 is TGTGCCAGCGGCCGGTCGGTACCTTCTGGGGCCAACGTCCTGACTTTC. This gives the protein CASGRSVPSGANVLTF.

The V call is TRBV7-9, the J call TRBJ2-1; the match to TRBD2 covers 8 bases. The CDR3 consists of 16 residues. Looked up from germline, CDR1 is SEHNR and CDR2 is FQNEAQ (reference sequence). The junction had 11 bases not matched to a gene; V was cut back by 6 bases and J by 4 bases. The CDR3 region is CASRAASGFTYNEQFF. The CDR3 DNA reads as TGTGCCAGCAGAGCTGCTAGCGGGTTCACTTACAATGAGCAGTTCTTC.

The CDR3 DNA is TGCAGTGCTAGCACAGGGGGCGGCAATCAGCCCCAGCATTTT. It encodes CSASTGGGNQPQHF. The rearrangement links TRBV20-1 to TRBJ1-5, with TRBD1 identical over 9 bases. Germline V gene data show CDR1 as DFQATT and CDR2 as SNEGSKA (reference sequence). This CDR3 region has 14 residues. The junction had 2 bases not matched to a gene; V was cut back by 3 bases and J by 2 bases.

The V gene is TRBV6-2 or TRBV6-3, the J gene TRBJ2-1; no definite D call. The CDR3 runs to 15 residues. Germline CDR1 reads MNHEY; CDR2 reads SVGEGT. The V end was cut by 2 bases, the J end by 0 bases, with 8 bases between. The CDR3 DNA reads TGTGCCAGCAGTTACGTTAAGAGCTCCTACAATGAGCAGTTCTTC. Amino acids: CASSYVKSSYNEQFF.

On this clonotype: Because the CDR3's place on the DNA is in doubt, the DNA is left out and the CDR3 is given as listed by TCRdb. The rearrangement uses TRBV2 and TRBJ2-7; TRBD1, as called in the table, went unchecked against the DNA. CDR1 is SNHLY and CDR2 is FYNNEI in the germline V gene. The CDR3 spans 18 residues, counting both ends. The CDR3 here is CASNDRGRIGEQYFGPGF.

V usage is TRBV12-3 or TRBV12-4 and J usage is TRBJ1-3, with D unclear. The V end was cut by 7 bases, the J end by 2 bases, with 18 bases between. The CDR3 runs 16 residues. The CDR3 bases are TGTGCCAGCACCTTAGGACGGAGCCGAGCTGGAAACACCATATATTTT. Translating gives CASTLGRSRAGNTIYF.

This sequence joins TRBV20-1 and TRBJ2-1; D perhaps matches TRBD2 (5 bases). Looked up from germline, CDR1 is DFQATT and CDR2 is SNEGSKA (reference sequence). The V gene lost 1 base and the J gene lost 5 bases, with 15 bases spanning the gap. The CDR3 loop spans 15 amino acids. The CDR3 DNA is TGCAGTGCTAGAGGGGGAGAGGGATGGGACAATGAGCAGTTCTTC. Translating gives CSARGGEGWDNEQFF.

This rearrangement joins TRBV7-3 to TRBJ2-3, with 8 bases fitting TRBD2. The germline V gene has CDR1 SGHTA and CDR2 FQGTGA. After removal of 0 bases from V and 3 bases from J, the junction contained 2 bases not matched to a gene. CDR3 size: 15 residues. The CDR3 DNA follows: TGTGCCAGCAGCTTAACACGGGGGGGAACAGATACGCAGTATTTT. Residues: CASSLTRGGTDTQYF.

This clonotype was found a few times. J is TRBJ2-5 and V is TRBV4-1, with D perhaps matching TRBD1 (6 bases). Matching the DNA end better, TRBJ2-7 makes the J call doubtful. This CDR3 has 16 amino acids. CDR1 is MGHRA and CDR2 is YSYEKL in the germline V gene. CDR3 DNA: TGCGCCAGCAGCCAAGGGGACACAGCCTTCGGCTACGAGCAGTACTTC. It translates to CASSQGDTAFGYEQYF.

This clonotype came up a few times. Sequence at one end of the junction differs from germline and may be a read error. J is TRBJ2-7 and V is TRBV7-9; no firm D call. There are 13 residues in the CDR3. The germline gives CDR1 SEHNR, CDR2 FQNEAQ (reference sequence). In DNA, the CDR3 is TGTGCCTGCAGCTTAGTTTCCACCTACGAGCAGTACTTC. This encodes CACSLVSTYEQYF. The variable domain in full, with the rest retrieved from reference TRBV7-9 and TRBJ2-7, is DTGVSQNPRHKITKRGQNVTFRCDPISEHNRLYWYRQTLGQGPEFLTYFQNEAQLEKSRLLSDRFSAERPKGSFSTLEIQRTEQGDSAMYLCACSLVSTYEQYFGPGTRLTVT.

The table lists this clonotype with a few counts. The genes are TRBV12-3 or TRBV12-4 and TRBJ2-7, with 7 positions matching TRBD2. The V and J ends lost 6 bases and 5 bases, in that order; junction bases with no gene match: 7. This CDR3 has 13 residues. The CDR3: CASRVGGVNEQYF. The CDR3 DNA sequence: TGTGCCAGCAGGGTTGGGGGGGTGAACGAGCAGTACTTC.

This chain joins TRBV7-9 and TRBJ2-7, with D possibly matching TRBD2 (6 bases). The germline V gene has CDR1 SEHNR and CDR2 FQNEAQ (reference sequence). This CDR3 contains 15 residues. Trimming stripped 5 bases from V and 6 bases from J, with 20 bases between. The CDR3 sequence: CASSPRRLDRGEQYF. The CDR3 nucleotides read TGTGCCAGCAGCCCAAGGCGACTAGACCGGGGCGAGCAGTACTTC.

The V gene is TRBV29-1, the J gene TRBJ1-2; no clear D. Trimming cost V 4 bases and J 4 bases, with 13 bases left between them. The germline V gene has CDR1 SQVTM and CDR2 ANQGSEA. The CDR3 contains 13 residues. DNA for the CDR3: TGCAGCGTTGGGGCCACGGCCTCCTATGGCTACACCTTC. This encodes CSVGATASYGYTF. The full variable domain, rest sourced from reference TRBV29-1 and TRBJ1-2, is SAVISQKPSRDICQRGTSLTIQCQVDSQVTMMFWYRQQPGQSLTLIATANQGSEATYESGFVIDKFPISRPNLTFSTLTVSNMSPEDSSIYLCSVGATASYGYTFGSGTRLTVV.

This clonotype has a count of ten or more. The CDR3 region is CASCRVRSSDYGYTF. The CDR3 DNA follows: TGTGCCAGCTGTAGGGTCAGAAGTTCGGACTATGGCTACACCTTC. The chain employs TRBV6-1 and TRBJ1-2; no reliable D call. CDR3 length equals 15 residues. With 8 bases removed from V and 3 bases from J, the gap between germline ends came to 19 bases. CDR1 and CDR2 (germline): MNHNS, SASEGT.

A few counts support this clonotype. The chain is built from TRBV18 and TRBJ2-1; TRBD1 or TRBD2 may be the D gene (5 bases each). The V gene lost 3 bases and the J gene lost 7 bases, with 13 bases spanning the gap. This CDR3 spans 14 amino acids. Germline CDR1 and CDR2: KGHSH and LQKENI. The CDR3 DNA sequence: TGTGCCAGCTCACCGGGACGCCCCCCTAATGAGCAGTTCTTC. Translating gives CASSPGRPPNEQFF. The whole variable domain, filled in from reference TRBV18 and TRBJ2-1, reads NAGVMQNPRHLVRRRGQEARLRCSPMKGHSHVYWYRQLPEEGLKFMVYLQKENIIDESGMPKERFSAEFPKEGPSILRIQQVVRGDSAAYFCASSPGRPPNEQFFGPGTRLTVL.

This clonotype was detected once. The gene calls are TRBV25-1 and TRBJ2-5, with 8 bases fitting TRBD2. The J segment lost 4 bases and the V segment lost 4 bases, leaving 11 bases of the junction unmatched. This CDR3 is 16 amino acids long. Germline CDR1 is MGHDK and CDR2 is SYGVNS. CDR3 nucleotides: TGTGCCAGCAGTGGGTACGGGGGGGCCGTTCGAGAGACCCAGTACTTC. This translates into CASSGYGGAVRETQYF.

This clonotype was recorded a few times. The junction departs from the called germline gene at one end, perhaps through a read error. V usage is TRBV6-5 and J usage is TRBJ1-5; the D is unclear. This CDR3 comprises 14 residues. Germline V lookup: CDR1 MNHEY, CDR2 SVGAGI. The CDR3 region is CASSYSVGNQLQHF. The CDR3 DNA reads as TGTGCCAGCAGTTATTCAGTGGGCAATCAGCTCCAGCATTTT.

This clonotype was recorded a few times. The chain is built from TRBV29-1 and TRBJ1-5; possibly TRBD1 for D (5 bases). Between the trimmed V and J ends, which lost 4 bases and 0 bases, there was a span of 7 bases. The CDR3 spans 13 residues. CDR1 and CDR2 from the germline V gene are SQVTM and ANQGSEA. As DNA, the CDR3 is TGCAGCGTTGTTGACAGTAGCAATCAGCCCCAGCATTTT. It translates to CSVVDSSNQPQHF.